The subject of this entry is one T cell receptor beta chain. Its antigen is undetermined. PCR amplification relied on 60 Vbeta primers (plus 13 Jbeta primers). The protocol was immunoSEQ multiplex PCR, while the TCRdb copy is restricted to in-frame clones and leaves out a portion. The sample lists more than 80,000 clones, 71% occurring once. The data belong to a study of cytomegalovirus exposure and HLA in healthy donors. Study outcomes and limitations: Later, an analysis showed that TCR beta chains associated with HLA were more clonally expanded than others that were equally common.

V lost 5 bases and J lost 7; bases outside the gene matches: 16. In germline, CDR1 is SGHTA, CDR2 FQGNSA. The length of the CDR3 is 17 residues. Sequences were obtained from PBMCs. The receptor's source is a female donor in good health and CMV-seronegative. This chain joins TRBV7-2 and TRBJ2-3; 9 nucleotides agree with TRBD2. The CDR3 loop is CASSPRFAGGPDYTQYF. DNA for the CDR3: TGTGCCAGCAGCCCCAGGTTTGCGGGAGGGCCTGATTATACGCAGTATTTT.